This T cell receptor beta chain was sequenced for a study of memory CD4+ T cells and cytomegalovirus serostatus. Study background: Healthy Belgian adult donors included under ten CMV-positive and 24 CMV-negative people. Study-wide points: About two fifths of the roughly 160 known CMV-associated TCRbeta sequences appeared in CD4+ memory.

This CDR3 is 13 amino acids long. Germline V gives CDR1 MNHNS, CDR2 SASEGT. Trimming cost V 6 bases and J 1 base, with 8 bases left between them. Original analysis: After removing out-of-frame reads, 2 million to 2.5 million distinct TCRbeta sequences remained. Clones were read by immunoSEQ multiplex PCR, and TCRdb kept only the in-frame ones, dropping some. The DNA was the basis for D and trimming; V, J and clone size are from that table. The top ten clones hold about 5.8% of a sample with about 38,000 clones, 79% of them seen once. As to this clone: The antigen remains unidentified.

Single viable CD3+CD4+CD8-CD45RO+ cells were sorted as the memory CD4+ T cells. Sequencing was done on a sample of memory CD4+ T cells from blood. The J gene is TRBJ2-3, the V gene TRBV6-1, with unresolved D. This TCR derives from an adult in good health and CMV-seropositive. CDR3 bases: TGTGCCAGCAGGTCTACCGGCACAGATACGCAGTATTTT. Translated: CASRSTGTDTQYF.